The 14 T cell receptor beta chains listed next were all sequenced from one sample in a study of blood T cell repertoires in COVID-19. Data came from immunoSEQ multiplex PCR; TCRdb stores just in-frame clones and leaves some out. Of about 120,000 clones in the sample, over 75% were seen once. The sample taken for sequencing was peripheral blood. Receptors were obtained from an elderly woman with acute or convalescent COVID-19.

This clone was observed a handful of times. The V and J genes are TRBV7-6 and TRBJ2-5, with D maybe TRBD1 (7 bases). The germline gives CDR1 SGHVS, CDR2 FNYEAQ. The V and J ends lost 8 bases and 1 base respectively, with 26 bases between them. The CDR3 loop spans 18 amino acids. The CDR3 bases are TGTGCCAGCCACCTCAATTTAGGGGGGCGACAGGGCCAAGAGACCCAGTACTTC. Its translation is CASHLNLGGRQGQETQYF. Full variable domain (remainder filled in from reference TRBV7-6 and TRBJ2-5): GAGVSQSPRYKVTKRGQDVALRCDPISGHVSLYWYRQALGQGPEFLTYFNYEAQQDKSGLPNDRFSAERPEGSISTLTIQRTEQRDSAMYRCASHLNLGGRQGQETQYFGPGTRLLVL.

This chain links TRBV4-1 with TRBJ1-1; 7 positions agree with TRBD1. CDR3 length: 15 residues. Germline CDR1 and CDR2: MGHRA and YSYEKL. V trimming: 1 base; J trimming: 5 bases; junction bases outside the gene matches: 7. The CDR3: CASSQAYRGKTEAFF. In nucleotides, the CDR3 is TGCGCCAGCAGCCAAGCGTACAGGGGAAAGACTGAAGCTTTCTTT.

This clone has just a few counts. This chain joins TRBV6-4 and TRBJ1-1; no firm D call. V dropped 5 bases and J dropped 1 base, with 14 bases sitting between them. Germline CDR1 and CDR2: MRHNA and SNTAGT. This CDR3 is built from 15 residues. The CDR3 sequence: CASSLSFEPNTEAFF. DNA of the CDR3: TGTGCCAGCAGTCTGTCGTTTGAGCCGAACACTGAAGCTTTCTTT.

V and J are TRBV5-1 and TRBJ2-2, with D tentatively TRBD1 (8 bases). V was trimmed by 4 bases and J by 5 bases, leaving 27 bases between them. CDR1 SGHRS and CDR2 YFSETQ come from the germline V gene. This CDR3 has 19 residues. This chain's CDR3 is CASSREGGTGDLWTGELFF. The CDR3 region has the DNA TGCGCCAGCAGCCGCGAGGGGGGGACAGGAGATTTGTGGACCGGGGAGCTGTTTTTT. The whole variable domain, filled in from reference TRBV5-1 and TRBJ2-2, reads KAGVTQTPRYLIKTRGQQVTLSCSPISGHRSVSWYQQTPGQGLQFLFEYFSETQRNKGNFPGRFSGRQFSNSRSEMNVSTLELGDSALYLCASSREGGTGDLWTGELFFGEGSRLTVL.

This chain uses TRBV27 with TRBJ1-1; D is ambiguous. V shed 0 bases and J shed 1 base, with 9 bases lying between them. This CDR3 is 15 amino acids long. Germline V gene lookup returns CDR1 MNHEY and CDR2 SMNVEV (reference sequence). The CDR3 DNA sequence: TGTGCCAGCAGTTTATCGGCGGGCGCGAACACTGAAGCTTTCTTT. Its protein is CASSLSAGANTEAFF.

V and J are TRBV13 and TRBJ2-7; D may be TRBD1 (6 bases). Germline assignment: CDR1 PRHDT and CDR2 FYEKMQ (reference sequence). This CDR3 is built from 13 residues. Trimming removed 0 bases from V and 4 bases from J, with 7 bases in between. CDR3 loop: CASSLGQGYEQYF. DNA of the CDR3: TGTGCCAGCAGCTTAGGGCAGGGGTACGAGCAGTACTTC.

This clone appeared once. The rearrangement uses TRBV4-2 and TRBJ2-2; D unresolved. The ends were cut back, 0 bases at V and 0 bases at J, with 8 bases in the middle. This CDR3 comprises 16 residues. Per the germline V gene, CDR1 is LGHNA and CDR2 is YNFKEQ. The CDR3 DNA sequence: TGTGCCAGCAGCCAAGAGCACCAGACGAACACCGGGGAGCTGTTTTTT. As protein: CASSQEHQTNTGELFF.

The V and J genes are TRBV11-2 and TRBJ2-1, with 7 bases aligning to TRBD2. CDR1 and CDR2 from the germline V gene are SGHAT and FQNNGV. V shed 4 bases, J shed 5 bases, and the junction held 2 bases outside the gene matches. The CDR3 extends over 13 amino acids. The CDR3: CASSSRGDNEQFF. The CDR3 DNA follows: TGTGCCAGCAGCTCTCGGGGGGACAATGAGCAGTTCTTC.

The chain combines TRBV5-5 with TRBJ1-4; D is undetermined. V gave up 0 bases and J gave up 5 bases, with 8 bases separating them. Germline CDR1 SGHKS, CDR2 YYEKEE (reference sequence). CDR3 length equals 14 residues. In DNA form, the CDR3 reads TGTGCCAGCAGCTTGGGGCACCGAAATGAAAAACTGTTTTTT. This codes for CASSLGHRNEKLFF.

The chain uses TRBV6-2 or TRBV6-3 and TRBJ2-1; a weak D match, TRBD1 (5 bases). The CDR3 is 15 residues long. V was clipped by 4 bases and J by 7 bases, with 17 bases between them. The germline gives CDR1 MNHEY, CDR2 SVGEGT. The CDR3 nucleotides read TGTGCCAGCAGTTCCTGGGGCAGGGCCCAGAATGAGCAGTTCTTC. Protein sequence: CASSSWGRAQNEQFF.

The J gene is TRBJ2-5, the V gene TRBV2; the D gene is possibly TRBD1 (6 bases). The CDR3 covers 14 residues. Trimming took 5 bases from V and 5 from J, leaving 15 bases between them. The germline V gene encodes CDR1 SNHLY and CDR2 FYNNEI. CDR3 coding DNA: TGTGCCAGCAGTAGCGAGGGGGTGTGGGAGACCCAGTACTTC. Its translation is CASSSEGVWETQYF.

CDR3 in amino acids: CASSESVSGGYSPLHF. Here the CDR3 DNA reads TGTGCCAGCAGTGAATCTGTCTCAGGGGGTTATTCACCCCTCCACTTT. The J gene is TRBJ1-6, the V gene TRBV6-1, with 7 bases matching TRBD1. There are 16 residues in the CDR3. Germline V lookup: CDR1 MNHNS, CDR2 SASEGT. With V trimmed by 2 bases and J by 8 bases, 9 bases remained unmatched.

This sequence joins TRBV18 and TRBJ1-1; no clear D. The V end was cut by 3 bases, the J end by 0 bases, with 5 bases between. Germline V gene lookup returns CDR1 KGHSH and CDR2 LQKENI. The CDR3 is made up of 13 amino acids. CDR3 loop: CASSPRMNTEAFF. The CDR3 DNA follows: TGTGCCAGCTCACCGAGAATGAACACTGAAGCTTTCTTT.

The V gene is TRBV24-1, the J gene TRBJ2-2; no clear D. CDR3 size: 12 residues. Germline V gene data show CDR1 as KGHDR and CDR2 as SFDVKD. V lost 6 bases and J lost 2, with 3 bases in between. The CDR3 DNA reads TGTGCCACCAGTCTAAACACCGGGGAGCTGTTTTTT. This codes for CATSLNTGELFF.